This T cell receptor (beta chain) was sequenced in a study of vaccination and CD4 T cells after COVID-19. At the level of the study: Four females and six males made up the convalescents, with two Hispanic.

Sequencing of cultured CD4+ T cell DNA used the Oncomine TCR Beta short-read assay. Via MiXCR, TCRdb re-called the PCR reads, giving one row per CDR3 protein. Of over 10,000 distinct CDR3 sequences detected, around 60% appear once; the ten largest clones hold less than 30%. Treatment described: approximately nine-day PBMC culture with coronavirus spike peptide pools or control peptides (ViraFEST assay). Researchers reported culturing approximately 2 million PBMCs per well with approximately 9.3 IU/ml IL-2 and 9 to 10 ug/ml peptide pools. After roughly ten days of culture, CD4+ T cells were negatively selected. Germline lookup yields CDR1 MNHEY and CDR2 SMNVEV (reference sequence). The length of the CDR3 is 14 residues. Trimming cost V 2 bases and J 8 bases, with 13 bases left between them. This clonotype was detected only a few times. The antigen is not known.

The sequenced sample was CD4+ T cells from blood, cultured in vitro. The rearrangement uses TRBV27 and TRBJ2-1; tentative D call: TRBD2 (6 bases). This receptor was identified in a human donor who had recovered from COVID-19. CDR3 in amino acids: CASSLSLASYEQFF. CDR3 bases: TGTGCCAGCAGTTTAAGTCTAGCGTCCTATGAGCAGTTCTTC.